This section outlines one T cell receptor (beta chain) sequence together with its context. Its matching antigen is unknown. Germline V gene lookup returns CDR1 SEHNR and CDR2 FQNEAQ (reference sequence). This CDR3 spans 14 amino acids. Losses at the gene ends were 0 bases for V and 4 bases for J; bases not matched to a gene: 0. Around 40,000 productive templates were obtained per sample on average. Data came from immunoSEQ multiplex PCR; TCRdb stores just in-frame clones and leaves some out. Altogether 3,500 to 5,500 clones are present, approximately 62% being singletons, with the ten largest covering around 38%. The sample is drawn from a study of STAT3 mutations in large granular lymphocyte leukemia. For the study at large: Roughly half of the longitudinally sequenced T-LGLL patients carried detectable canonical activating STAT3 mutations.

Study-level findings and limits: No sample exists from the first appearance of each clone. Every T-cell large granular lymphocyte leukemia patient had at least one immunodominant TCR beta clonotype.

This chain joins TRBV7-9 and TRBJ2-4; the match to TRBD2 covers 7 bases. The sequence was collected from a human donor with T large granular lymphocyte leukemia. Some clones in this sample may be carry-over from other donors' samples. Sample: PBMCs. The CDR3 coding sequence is TGTGCCAGCAGCTTAGCGGGAGGGAAAAACATTCAGTACTTC. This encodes CASSLAGGKNIQYF.